This TCR beta chain was profiled in a study of early T cells in non-severe SARS-CoV-2 infection. TCRdb passed the 5' RACE reads through MiXCR, listing each CDR3 protein once. This table has fewer than 100,000 distinct CDR3 sequences, roughly 5.7% appearing once. Germline assignment: CDR1 MNHEY and CDR2 SMNVEV (reference sequence). Between the trimmed V and J ends, which lost 3 bases and 0 bases, there was a span of 12 bases. The CDR3 spans 15 residues. This clonotype was counted between two and nine times. The V and J genes are TRBV27 and TRBJ2-7; D not resolved. This receptor was identified in an adult who was a healthcare worker with PCR-confirmed SARS-CoV-2 infection or an uninfected control (not recorded which). The specimen was whole blood. The CDR3 coding sequence is TGTGCCAGCAGTTTTCGTGGTGGAAGCTCCTACGAGCAGTACTTC. It yields the protein CASSFRGGSSYEQYF.